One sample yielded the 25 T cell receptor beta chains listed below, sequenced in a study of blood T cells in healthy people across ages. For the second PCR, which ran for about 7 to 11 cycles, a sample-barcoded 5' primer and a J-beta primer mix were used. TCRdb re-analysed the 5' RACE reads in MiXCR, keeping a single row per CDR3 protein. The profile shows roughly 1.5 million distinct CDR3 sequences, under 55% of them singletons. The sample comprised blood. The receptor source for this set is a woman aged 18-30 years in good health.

The CDR3 is CASSRLTGGQETQYF. The CDR3 DNA is TGCGCCAGCAGCCGCCTGACAGGGGGCCAAGAGACCCAGTACTTC. V gene TRBV5-1 combines with J gene TRBJ2-5, with 9 positions matching TRBD1. Germline lookup yields CDR1 SGHRS and CDR2 YFSETQ. V dropped 4 bases and J dropped 1; count of bases not matched to a gene: 5. This CDR3 region has 15 residues.

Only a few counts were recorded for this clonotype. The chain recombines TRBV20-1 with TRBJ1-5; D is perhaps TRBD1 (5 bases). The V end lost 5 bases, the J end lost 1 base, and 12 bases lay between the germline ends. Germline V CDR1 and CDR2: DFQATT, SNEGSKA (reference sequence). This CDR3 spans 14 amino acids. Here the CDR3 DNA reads TGCAGTGCTGGGGACGGATTCAGCAATCAGCCCCAGCATTTT. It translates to CSAGDGFSNQPQHF.

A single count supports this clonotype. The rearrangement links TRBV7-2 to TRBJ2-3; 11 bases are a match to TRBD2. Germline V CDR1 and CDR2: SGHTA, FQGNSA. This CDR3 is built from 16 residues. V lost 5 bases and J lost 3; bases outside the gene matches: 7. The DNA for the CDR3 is TGTGCCAGCAGCCGGGTAGCGGGAGGGAGGACAGATACGCAGTATTTT. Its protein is CASSRVAGGRTDTQYF.

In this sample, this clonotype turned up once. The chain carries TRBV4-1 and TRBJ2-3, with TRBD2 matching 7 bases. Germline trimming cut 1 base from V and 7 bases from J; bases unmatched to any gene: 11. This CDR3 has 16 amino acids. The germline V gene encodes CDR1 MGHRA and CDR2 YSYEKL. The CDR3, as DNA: TGCGCCAGCAGCCAAGCTAGCGGAACCTCGTCGAATACGCAGTATTTT. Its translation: CASSQASGTSSNTQYF.

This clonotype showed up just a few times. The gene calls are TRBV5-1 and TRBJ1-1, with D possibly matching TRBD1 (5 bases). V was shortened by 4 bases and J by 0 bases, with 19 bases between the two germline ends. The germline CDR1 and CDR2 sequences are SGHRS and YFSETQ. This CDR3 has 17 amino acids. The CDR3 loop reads CASSAAGQPGLNTEAFF. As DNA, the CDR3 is TGCGCCAGCAGCGCCGCGGGGCAGCCTGGGTTGAACACTGAAGCTTTCTTT.

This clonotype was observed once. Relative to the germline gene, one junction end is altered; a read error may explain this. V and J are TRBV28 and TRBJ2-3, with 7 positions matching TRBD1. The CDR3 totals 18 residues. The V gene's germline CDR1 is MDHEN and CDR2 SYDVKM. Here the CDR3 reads CASGLPTWDSLPTDTQYF. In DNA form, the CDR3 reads TGTGCCAGCGGTTTGCCTACCTGGGACAGCTTACCCACAGATACGCAGTATTTT.

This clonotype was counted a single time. Here the CDR3 reads CASSGQGRFQEQYF. The CDR3 coding sequence is TGTGCCAGCAGTGGACAGGGGCGCTTCCAGGAGCAGTACTTC. This chain uses TRBV2 with TRBJ2-7, with 8 nucleotides matching TRBD1. The CDR3 runs 14 residues. In germline, CDR1 is SNHLY, CDR2 FYNNEI. Unmatched junction bases numbered 9, after V lost 4 bases and J lost 7 bases. The complete variable domain, with remaining parts taken from reference TRBV2 and TRBJ2-7, reads EPEVTQTPSHQVTQMGQEVILRCVPISNHLYFYWYRQILGQKVEFLVSFYNNEISEKSEIFDDQFSVERPDGSNFTLKIRSTKLEDSAMYFCASSGQGRFQEQYFGPGTRLTVT.

The CDR3 is CASSRTRGGDRGYGYTF. The DNA for the CDR3 is TGTGCCAGCAGTCGTACTCGAGGGGGGGACAGGGGCTATGGCTACACCTTC. The rearrangement uses TRBV6-6 and TRBJ1-2, with 10 positions matching TRBD1. V dropped 5 bases and J dropped 4; count of bases not matched to a gene: 13. CDR1 MNHNY and CDR2 SVGAGI come from the germline V gene (reference sequence). The CDR3 is made up of 17 amino acids.

This CDR3 is CSARDRFGKDYNEQYF. The CDR3 coding sequence is TGCAGTGCTAGAGATCGCTTCGGGAAAGATTACAATGAGCAGTACTTC. V gene TRBV20-1 combines with J gene TRBJ2-5, with D possibly matching TRBD2 (5 bases). CDR3 length: 16 amino acids. V lost 0 bases to trimming and J lost 11 bases, with 25 bases between them. Germline V gene lookup returns CDR1 DFQATT and CDR2 SNEGSKA (reference sequence).

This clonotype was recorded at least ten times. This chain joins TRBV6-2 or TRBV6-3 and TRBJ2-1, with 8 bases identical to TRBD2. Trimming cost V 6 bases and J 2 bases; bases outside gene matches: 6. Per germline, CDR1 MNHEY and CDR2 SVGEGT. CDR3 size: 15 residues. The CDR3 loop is CASSSDGGAYNEQFF. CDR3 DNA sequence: TGTGCCAGCAGCTCTGACGGGGGGGCCTACAATGAGCAGTTCTTC.

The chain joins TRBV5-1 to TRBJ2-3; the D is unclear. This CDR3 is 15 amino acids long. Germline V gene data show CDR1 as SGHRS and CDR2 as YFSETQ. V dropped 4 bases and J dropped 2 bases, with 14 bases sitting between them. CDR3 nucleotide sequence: TGCGCCAGCAGCGGTTACAAGGCCCTCACAGATACGCAGTATTTT. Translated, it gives CASSGYKALTDTQYF.

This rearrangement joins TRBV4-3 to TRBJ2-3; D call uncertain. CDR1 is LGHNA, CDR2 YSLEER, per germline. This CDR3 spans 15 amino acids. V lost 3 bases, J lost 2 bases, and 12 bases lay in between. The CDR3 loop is CASSHNSEPTDTQYF. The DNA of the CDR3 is TGCGCCAGCAGCCATAATTCGGAACCCACAGATACGCAGTATTTT.

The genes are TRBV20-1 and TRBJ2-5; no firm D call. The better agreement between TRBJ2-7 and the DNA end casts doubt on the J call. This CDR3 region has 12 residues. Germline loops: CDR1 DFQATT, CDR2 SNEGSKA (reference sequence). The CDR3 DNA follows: TGCAGTGCTAGAGCGGGCGGCTACGAGCAGTACTTC. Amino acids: CSARAGGYEQYF.

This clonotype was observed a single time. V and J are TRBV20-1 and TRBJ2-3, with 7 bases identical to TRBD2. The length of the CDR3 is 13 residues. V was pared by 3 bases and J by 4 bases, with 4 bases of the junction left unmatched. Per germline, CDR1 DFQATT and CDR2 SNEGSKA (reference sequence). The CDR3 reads CSARGGNSDTQYF. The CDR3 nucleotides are TGCAGTGCTAGGGGGGGGAATTCAGATACGCAGTATTTT.

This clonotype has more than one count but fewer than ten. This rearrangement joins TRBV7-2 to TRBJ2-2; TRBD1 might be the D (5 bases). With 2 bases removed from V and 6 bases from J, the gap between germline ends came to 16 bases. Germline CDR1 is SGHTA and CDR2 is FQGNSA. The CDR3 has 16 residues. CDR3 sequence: CASSLSSGFFSGELFF. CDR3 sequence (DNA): TGTGCCAGCAGCTTATCATCAGGGTTTTTTTCCGGGGAGCTGTTTTTT.

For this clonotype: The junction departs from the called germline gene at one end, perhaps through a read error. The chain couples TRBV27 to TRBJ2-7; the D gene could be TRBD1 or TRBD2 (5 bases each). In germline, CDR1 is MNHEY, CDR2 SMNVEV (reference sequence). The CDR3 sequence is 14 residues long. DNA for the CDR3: TGTGCCAGCAGCATGGGGGTATTTGGCTACGAGCGGTACTTC. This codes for CASSMGVFGYERYF.

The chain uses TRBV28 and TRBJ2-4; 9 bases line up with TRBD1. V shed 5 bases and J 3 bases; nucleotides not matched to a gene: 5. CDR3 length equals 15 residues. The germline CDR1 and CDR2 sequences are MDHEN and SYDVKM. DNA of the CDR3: TGTGCCAGCAGTCCCGGGACAGGGTTCAAAAACATTCAGTACTTC. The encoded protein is CASSPGTGFKNIQYF.

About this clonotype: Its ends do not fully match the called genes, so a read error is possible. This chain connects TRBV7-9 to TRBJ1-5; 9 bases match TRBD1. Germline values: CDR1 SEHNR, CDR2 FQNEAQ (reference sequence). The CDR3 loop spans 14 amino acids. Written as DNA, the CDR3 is TGTGCCGGCAGCTTAGACAGGGGGGCTCAGCCCCAGCATTTT. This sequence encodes CAGSLDRGAQPQHF.

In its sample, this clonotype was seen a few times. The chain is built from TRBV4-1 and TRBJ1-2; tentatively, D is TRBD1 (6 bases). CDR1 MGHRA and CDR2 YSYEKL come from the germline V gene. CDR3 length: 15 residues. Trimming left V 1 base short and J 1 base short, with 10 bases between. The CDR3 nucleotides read TGCGCCAGCAGCCAAGGACAGGACCTTAACTATGGCTACACCTTC. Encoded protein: CASSQGQDLNYGYTF.

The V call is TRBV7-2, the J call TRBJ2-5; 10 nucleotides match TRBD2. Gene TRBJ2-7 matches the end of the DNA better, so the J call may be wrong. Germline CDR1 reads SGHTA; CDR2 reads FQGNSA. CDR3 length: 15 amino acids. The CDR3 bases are TGTGCCAGCAGCCCCCTAGCGGGAGATCATTACGAGCAGTACTTC. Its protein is CASSPLAGDHYEQYF.

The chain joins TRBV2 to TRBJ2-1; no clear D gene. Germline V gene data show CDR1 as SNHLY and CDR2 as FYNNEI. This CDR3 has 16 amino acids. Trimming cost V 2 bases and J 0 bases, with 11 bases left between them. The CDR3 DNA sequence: TGTGCCAGCAGTGAACGAAGTTCCCTCTCCTACAATGAGCAGTTCTTC. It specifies CASSERSSLSYNEQFF.

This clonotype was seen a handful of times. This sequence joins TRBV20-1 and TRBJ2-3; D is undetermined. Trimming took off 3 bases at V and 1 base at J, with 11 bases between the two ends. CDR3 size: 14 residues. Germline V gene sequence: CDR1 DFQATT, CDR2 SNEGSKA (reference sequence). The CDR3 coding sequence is TGCAGTGCTAGCCCTAGGGTTCGCACAGATACGCAGTATTTT. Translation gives CSASPRVRTDTQYF.

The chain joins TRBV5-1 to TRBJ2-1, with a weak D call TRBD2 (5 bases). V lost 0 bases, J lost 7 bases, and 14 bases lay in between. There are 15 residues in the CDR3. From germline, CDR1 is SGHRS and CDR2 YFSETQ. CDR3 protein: CASSLVGLATNEQFF. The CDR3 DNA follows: TGCGCCAGCAGCTTGGTTGGACTCGCTACGAATGAGCAGTTCTTC.

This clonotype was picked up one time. In DNA form, the CDR3 reads TGTGCCAGCATCCATGCGGGGGGGGCCACAGATACGCAGTATTTT. Translation gives CASIHAGGATDTQYF. The J gene is TRBJ2-3, the V gene TRBV3-1; 9 nucleotides match TRBD2. The CDR3 length is 15 residues. After removal of 7 bases from V and 2 bases from J, the junction contained 7 bases not matched to a gene. Per germline, CDR1 LGHDT and CDR2 YNNKEL (reference sequence).

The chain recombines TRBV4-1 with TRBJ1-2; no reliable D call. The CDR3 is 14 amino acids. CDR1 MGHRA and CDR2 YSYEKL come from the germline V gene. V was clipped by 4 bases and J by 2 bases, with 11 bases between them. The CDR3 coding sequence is TGCGCCAGCAGCCGCCTACTAACCAACTATGGCTACACCTTC. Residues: CASSRLLTNYGYTF.